A selection of T cell receptor beta chains follows, all from one sample in a study of cytomegalovirus exposure and HLA in healthy donors. Sequenced by immunoSEQ multiplex PCR; TCRdb stores in-frame clones only, minus some. This sample carries more than 80,000 clones, under 80% of them seen once, and the ten largest clones take about 6%. Sequenced: PBMCs. Receptor source: a woman aged 50 to 65 in good health and CMV-seropositive. The conserved cysteine and the conserved F or W are not part of the CDR3 here.

J: TRBJ2-7; V: TRBV11-2; CDR3: ASSRRGVGRYEQY
J: TRBJ1-1; V: TRBV7-9; CDR3: ASSLGGSDTEAF
J: TRBJ2-7; V: TRBV10-3; CDR3: AISEPSRDRVGGYEQY
J: TRBJ2-1; V: TRBV11-1; CDR3: ASSSRRQGKIHEQF
J: TRBJ1-1; V: TRBV27; CDR3: ASSLVREVNTEAF
J: TRBJ1-2; V: TRBV7-8; CDR3: ASSLSGGNYGYT
J: TRBJ2-7; V: TRBV5-1; CDR3: ASSLTAGGSNEQY
J: TRBJ2-1; V: TRBV5-4; CDR3: ASRGGGLAGGSDEQF
J: TRBJ2-2; V: TRBV11-2; CDR3: ASSPTAGAWDTGELF
J: TRBJ2-7; V: TRBV10-3; CDR3: AISFTGRADYEQY
J: TRBJ1-6; V: TRBV5-4; CDR3: ASSLTGGNSPLH
J: TRBJ1-2; V: TRBV2; CDR3: ASTTSGGVYGYT
J: TRBJ1-4; V: TRBV19; CDR3: ASSSERRQEKLF
J: TRBJ1-2; V: TRBV11-2; CDR3: ASSLDINRGLGYGYT
J: TRBJ2-7; V: TRBV21-1; CDR3: ASTRTETSYEQY
J: TRBJ1-1; V: TRBV18; CDR3: ASSPPAMADTEAF
J: TRBJ1-1; V: TRBV10-3; CDR3: ATTELNTEAF
J: TRBJ2-3; V: TRBV28; CDR3: ASSSPRGGKTDTQY
J: TRBJ2-1; V: TRBV18; CDR3: ASSPRQELYNEQF
J: TRBJ1-1; V: TRBV5-1; CDR3: ASSEDSSGYTEAF
J: TRBJ1-5; V: TRBV6-1; CDR3: ASSEVSGGLPSNQPQH
J: TRBJ1-2; V: TRBV19; CDR3: ATSWDRGGYGYT
J: TRBJ2-5; V: TRBV29-1; CDR3: SAGTRGGPLETQY
J: TRBJ1-3; V: TRBV5-6; CDR3: ASSFLGNTIY
J: TRBJ1-4; V: TRBV7-2; CDR3: ASSFSTGGLKLF
J: TRBJ2-1; V: TRBV5-1; CDR3: ASRRSSGGRYNEQF
J: TRBJ1-2; V: TRBV28; CDR3: ASGGSAVGYT
J: TRBJ1-6; V: TRBV7-2; CDR3: ASSLTSGARSPLH
J: TRBJ1-3; V: TRBV4-1; CDR3: ASSQVRDRGRNTIY
J: TRBJ2-1; V: TRBV9; CDR3: ASSVGRGGPNNEQF
J: TRBJ2-7; V: TRBV6-5; CDR3: ASSSIAGNHYEQY
J: TRBJ2-6; V: TRBV5-6; CDR3: ASSLDGLSSGANVLT
J: TRBJ2-5; V: TRBV19; CDR3: ASSISFTVQETQY
J: TRBJ2-7; V: TRBV5-5; CDR3: ASSLPDRVYEQY
J: TRBJ2-5; V: TRBV19; CDR3: ASSISTGQWETQY
J: TRBJ1-1; V: TRBV10-3; CDR3: AISETDGNTEAF
J: TRBJ2-3; V: TRBV30; CDR3: ASGGGPTDTQY
J: TRBJ1-1; V: TRBV6-6; CDR3: ASSWGQLLITEAF
J: TRBJ2-3; V: TRBV4-2; CDR3: ASSQERIASTDTQY
J: TRBJ2-7; V: TRBV28; CDR3: ASSLNTGISYEQY
J: TRBJ2-5; V: TRBV5-1; CDR3: ASSLQAETQY
J: TRBJ2-3; V: TRBV7-7; CDR3: ASSPDFTDTQY
J: TRBJ2-5; V: TRBV7-2; CDR3: ASSHPGETQY
J: TRBJ1-4; V: TRBV18; CDR3: ASSPQGGDNEKLF
J: TRBJ1-6; V: TRBV9; CDR3: ASSVLSSSDNSPLH